This T cell receptor beta chain was identified in a study of T cell responses to AZD1222 COVID-19 vaccine. Study-wide background: It was second doses at about 4 or about 12 weeks that were pooled.

With respect to this clone: Its specificity is not known.

General observations from the study: Targeting of unmutated variant regions was reportedly seen in nearly half of spike-specific TCRs.

The data were produced by immunoSEQ multiplex PCR, yet TCRdb's version contains in-frame clones alone and is incomplete. The profile shows about 180,000 clones, approximately 90% of them singletons. Per germline, CDR1 WNHNN and CDR2 SYGVQD (reference sequence). The V end was cut by 0 bases, the J end by 1 base, with 13 bases between. CDR3 length: 16 amino acids. The chain links TRBV10-1 to TRBJ2-7; D is perhaps TRBD2 (6 bases). Source: peripheral blood, taken on day 0 of AZD1222 vaccination. This receptor was taken from an adult in good health. The CDR3 loop is CASSESLPGRSYEQYF. The CDR3 nucleotides read TGCGCCAGCAGTGAGTCGTTGCCAGGGAGGTCCTACGAGCAGTACTTC.